This TCR beta chain is drawn from a study of tumor-infiltrating lymphocytes in glioblastoma multiforme. About this clonotype: The junction does not match germline at one end; this may be a read error.

TCRB libraries came from RNA via three nested multiplex PCR rounds. TCRdb re-derived calls from the multiplex PCR reads in MiXCR, one entry per CDR3 protein. The repertoire holds fewer than 25,000 distinct CDR3 sequences, just under 70% seen once, with about 17% in the top ten. This CDR3 has 12 residues. Germline values: CDR1 SQVTM, CDR2 ANQGSEA. The rearrangement joins TRBV29-1 to TRBJ1-2, with no clear D. The receptor's source is a male donor with glioblastoma. Source material: peripheral blood. In nucleotides, the CDR3 is TGCAGCGTTGAAGATGGCCCGGTTTACTACAGCTTC. Translation gives CSVEDGPVYYSF.